Listed here is a single TCR beta chain. This clone was recorded a few times. Its target antigen remains unknown. Base qualities were left out, and no much larger clone turns up one base away. TCR CDR3 regions were amplified from genomic DNA by multiplex PCR using the deep immunoSEQ assay. For each cell subset, the extracted genomic DNA was distributed evenly across all wells of several immunoSEQ 96-well plates, and each plate served as one replicate. Each replicate PCR for sorted subsets received around 210 ng genomic DNA, equal to some 32,000 T cell genomes. The purified libraries were quantified using a Qubit 3.0 fluorometer, sized with a Bioanalyzer 2100, and then quantified again using the KAPA Library Quantification kit. Each immunoSEQ 96-well plate was sequenced on its own single-read 150-cycle Illumina NextSeq 550 flow cell. In the paper's pipeline: Because only junctional sequences without quality scores were contained in the immunoSEQ output, filtering matching that applied to full-length reads could not be performed. To assign V/J genes and CDR3, sequences were annotated against IMGT germline references using PyIR, a Python wrapper for IgBLAST v1.9. Reads were filtered out if the reads had weak V/J assignments (E-value above 1e-6), no CDR3, stop codons, out-of-frame junctions, or ambiguous translated residues. V3J clonotypes were defined as sequences sharing an identical inferred V gene, J gene, and CDR3 amino acid sequence. Percentage overlap between repertoires was calculated by dividing the number of shared unique clonotypes by the size of the smaller repertoire. Repertoire richness was assessed with RTK rarefaction, the Chao1 estimator, and Recon v2.1 estimates of unobserved clonotypes. For all TCRbeta clonotypes obtained by the gDNA method from a few donors, generation probabilities were computed with OLGA. Held by TCRdb, this immuneACCESS table contains in-frame sequences only and omits some clones. Under half of the omission traces to an unresolved V gene where checked; the cause of the rest is unknown. Clonal size and the V and J genes are those of that table, whereas D and trimming came from the DNA. For this sample there are 2 million to 3 million clones; around nine tenths appear just once. Roughly 0.13% of the sample lies in the top ten.

These data are taken from a study of shared clonotypes between healthy human individuals (dated by TCRdb to 2020 to 2021). Concerning the study at large: Two women and a few men aged 18 to 49 years were included in the cohort. Blood TCR repertoires of several healthy adults were deeply sequenced to estimate repertoire size and the extent of clonotype sharing between individuals. Between about 0.8 and 9.5 billion PBMCs per donor were obtained by leukapheresis. For each donor, CD4 naive and CD4 memory were each given three plates, CD8 naive was given two plates, and CD8 memory was given one plate. Different laboratories and diverse techniques were used to prepare libraries and sequence TCR repertoires, to increase sequencing depth and limit assay-specific biases. Results and caveats for the whole study, not just this receptor: Incomplete sequencing was indicated by rarefaction of sorted-subset datasets, despite the large sequencing depth. Sampling was restricted to blood, and TCR repertoires in tissue are likely to differ from TCR repertoires in blood. When a handful of donors were compared, the shared fraction of clonotypes was around 4.6% for naive CD4, about 4% for naive CD8, more than 2% for memory CD4, and around 0.37% for memory CD8. Naive subsets generally had larger estimated clonotype richness than memory subsets did. Because the study included only a small number of donors, the genetic and exposure-history diversity represented was limited. Pairwise subsampling indicated that sequencing depth was expected to affect the degree of clonotype sharing among donors. Compared with non-shared clonotypes, the clonotypes found in all four sorted-subset donors had higher generation probabilities.

From a lookup of the germline V gene, CDR1 and CDR2 are SNHLY and FYNNEI. The CDR3 spans 12 residues, from the cysteine through the phenylalanine. The DNA shown is the 36-base CDR3, in frame from base 1. V sheds 6 bases and J sheds 6 bases, leaving 12 bases between their ends. Healthy HIV-negative adults with no recently reported acute infections or vaccinations were included as donors. All donors were Caucasian adults living in Nashville, Tennessee, USA. Magnetic negative selection was used to enrich CD4+ T cells, after which naive cells were positively selected on CD45RA and the negative fraction became the memory subset. Blood was collected by leukapheresis, and PBMCs were isolated by Ficoll-Histopaque density gradient centrifugation and then cryopreserved in liquid nitrogen vapor phase. Analytical flow cytometry was used to check the purity and quantity of every magnetically sorted T cell population. Genomic DNA was isolated from every sorted fraction and measured by UV absorbance on a Nanodrop 2000c.

The clonotype comes from a man aged 18-30 years in good health. The chain is encoded by TRBV2 joined to TRBJ2-7; the D gene cannot be resolved reliably. The sample comprised naive CD4+ T cells sorted from blood. The cell subset or site tag for this specimen amounts to: CD45RA+ positively selected. For the CDR3, the sequence is CASSQRGVEQYF. The nucleotide sequence reads as follows: TGTGCCAGCAGCCAACGTGGGGTCGAGCAGTACTTC.